The clone carrying this T cell receptor beta chain showed up just once. This clone may be a read error of a much larger clone one base away. This CDR3 region has 16 residues. The ends were cut back, 0 bases at V and 5 bases at J, with 17 bases in the middle. Germline-derived CDR1 and CDR2 are LNHNV and YYDKDF (reference sequence). The data stem from a study of T cells in Graves' hyperthyroidism and ophthalmopathy. Regions amplified from RNA transcripts were the TCR beta CDR3 regions. During a first-round RT-PCR of the TCR CDR3, the HTBI primer set was used. TCRdb itself ran the multiplex PCR reads through MiXCR, one entry per CDR3 protein. Of about half a million distinct CDR3 sequences in the sample, roughly 23% were seen once.

Sequenced input: blood. This TCR was sampled from a woman in her 70s with Graves' ophthalmopathy. The V call is TRBV15, the J call TRBJ2-7; D unresolved. CDR3 region: CATSRDLAPTYDEQYF. In DNA, the CDR3 is TGTGCCACCAGCAGAGATCTGGCGCCAACCTACGACGAGCAGTACTTC.